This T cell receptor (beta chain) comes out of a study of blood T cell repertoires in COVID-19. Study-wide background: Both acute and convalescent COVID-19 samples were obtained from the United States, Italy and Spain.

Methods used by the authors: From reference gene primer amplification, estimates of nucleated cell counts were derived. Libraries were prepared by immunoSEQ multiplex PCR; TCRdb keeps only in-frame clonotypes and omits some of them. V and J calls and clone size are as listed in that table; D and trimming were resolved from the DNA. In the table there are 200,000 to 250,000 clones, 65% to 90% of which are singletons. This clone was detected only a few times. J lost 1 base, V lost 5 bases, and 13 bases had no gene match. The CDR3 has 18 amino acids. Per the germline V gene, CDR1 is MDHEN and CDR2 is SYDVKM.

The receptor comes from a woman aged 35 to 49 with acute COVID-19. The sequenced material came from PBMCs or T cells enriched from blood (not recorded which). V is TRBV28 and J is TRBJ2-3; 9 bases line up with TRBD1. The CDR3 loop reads CASSTGQGTLLRTDTQYF. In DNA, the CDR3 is TGTGCCAGCAGTACTGGACAGGGGACACTGCTGCGCACAGATACGCAGTATTTT.